This T cell receptor beta chain was profiled in a study of blood T cells in healthy people across ages. Whole-study results and caveats: Total diversity from one million sequenced T cells was likely underestimated. The long-lived group displayed more naive CD4+ cells, plus higher diversity, than the aged donors did.

PCR was performed a second time for about 6 to 12 cycles using a sample-barcoded 5' primer and a J-beta primer mix. Carrying 12 random nucleotides, a template-switch adaptor labeled each individual cDNA molecule. CDR3-containing paired-end reads numbered at least 2.5 million in each sample. TCRdb processed the 5' RACE reads anew with MiXCR; each CDR3 protein has one entry. Of some 1.1 million distinct CDR3 sequences detected, around two fifths appear once; the ten largest clones hold about an eighth. This clonotype occurred once. Its antigen is as yet unknown. A much larger clone sits a single nucleotide away, making a read error possible. The V end was cut by 5 bases, the J end by 10 bases, with 17 bases between. CDR3 length equals 13 residues.

The TCR was taken from a man aged 18-30 years in good health. The sequenced material came from blood. The rearrangement links TRBV12-3 or TRBV12-4 to TRBJ1-2, with a possible D match to TRBD1 (5 bases). The CDR3 is CASSAGQFDDYTF. CDR3 bases: TGTGCCAGCAGTGCCGGACAATTCGATGACTACACCTTC.